Listed here are 5 T cell receptor beta chains from one sample, sequenced in a study of T cells in Graves' hyperthyroidism and ophthalmopathy. TCR beta CDR3 region amplification was performed from RNA transcripts. With the HTBI primer set, the TCR CDR3 went through a first round of RT-PCR. TCRdb re-called the multiplex PCR reads through MiXCR, storing one row per CDR3 protein. The sample shows approximately 400,000 distinct CDR3 sequences, over 12% of them seen only once. The sequencing sample was made of blood. These receptors were collected from a man between 45 and 60 years old with Graves' ophthalmopathy.

This clonotype showed up many times. The chain carries TRBV6-1 and TRBJ1-1; possible D gene TRBD1, 5 bases. The CDR3 length is 12 residues. Trimming cost V 5 bases and J 4 bases, with 8 bases left between them. Germline assignment: CDR1 MNHNS and CDR2 SASEGT. The DNA of the CDR3 is TGTGCCAGCAGTAAGGGGTCCACTGAAGCTTTCTTT. This gives the protein CASSKGSTEAFF.

This clonotype was picked up many times. The chain carries TRBV7-8 and TRBJ2-3; D is possibly TRBD1 (6 bases). Trimming took off 4 bases at V and 6 bases at J, with 17 bases between the two ends. In germline, CDR1 is SGHVS, CDR2 FQNEAQ. The CDR3 length is 15 residues. The CDR3 loop is CASSYREMSADTQYF. DNA of the CDR3: TGTGCCAGCAGCTACAGGGAGATGTCGGCGGATACGCAGTATTTT.

The chain links TRBV7-9 to TRBJ1-4, with TRBD1 as a possible D gene (5 bases). Trimming stripped 1 base from V and 10 bases from J, with 16 bases between. Per the germline V gene, CDR1 is SEHNR and CDR2 is FQNEAQ (reference sequence). The length of the CDR3 is 15 residues. In DNA form, the CDR3 reads TGTGCCAGCAGCTTAGATCGGGACGCGTTTGGAAAACTGTTTTTT. Encoded protein: CASSLDRDAFGKLFF.

The J gene is TRBJ2-5, the V gene TRBV28, with D perhaps matching TRBD1 or TRBD2 (5 bases each). Germline V gene data show CDR1 as MDHEN and CDR2 as SYDVKM. The V end lost 7 bases, the J end lost 7 bases, and 16 bases lay between the germline ends. This CDR3 comprises 13 residues. For the CDR3, the DNA is TGTGCCAGCAATCCTCCGGGGCGGGTGACCCAGTACTTC. This codes for CASNPPGRVTQYF.

This clonotype was seen many times. The rearrangement uses TRBV3-1 and TRBJ1-6; no firm D call. The CDR3 runs to 14 residues. The V gene lost 1 base and the J gene lost 7 bases, with 8 bases spanning the gap. Germline-derived CDR1 and CDR2 are LGHDT and YNNKEL (reference sequence). CDR3 coding DNA: TGTGCCAGCAGCCAAGCACAGATGAATTCACCCCTCCACTTT. Its protein is CASSQAQMNSPLHF.